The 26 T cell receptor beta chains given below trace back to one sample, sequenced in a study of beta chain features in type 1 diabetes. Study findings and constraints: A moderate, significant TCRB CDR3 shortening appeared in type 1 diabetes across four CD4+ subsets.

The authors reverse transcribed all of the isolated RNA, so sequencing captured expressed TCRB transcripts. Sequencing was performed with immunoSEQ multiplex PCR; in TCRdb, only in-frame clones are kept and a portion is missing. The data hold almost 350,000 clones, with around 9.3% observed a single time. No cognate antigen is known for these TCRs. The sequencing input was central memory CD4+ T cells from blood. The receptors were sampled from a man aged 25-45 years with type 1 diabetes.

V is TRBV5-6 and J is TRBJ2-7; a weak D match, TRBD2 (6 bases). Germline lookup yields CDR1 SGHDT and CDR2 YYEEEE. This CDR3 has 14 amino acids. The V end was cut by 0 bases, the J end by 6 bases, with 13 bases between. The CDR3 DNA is TGTGCCAGCAGCTTGGGCGGGGCAAGGAGCGAGCAGTACTTC. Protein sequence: CASSLGGARSEQYF. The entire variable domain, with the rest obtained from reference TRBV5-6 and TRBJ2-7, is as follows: DAGVTQSPTHLIKTRGQQVTLRCSPKSGHDTVSWYQQALGQGPQFIFQYYEEEERQRGNFPDRFSGHQFPNYSSELNVNALLLGDSALYLCASSLGGARSEQYFGPGTRLTVT.

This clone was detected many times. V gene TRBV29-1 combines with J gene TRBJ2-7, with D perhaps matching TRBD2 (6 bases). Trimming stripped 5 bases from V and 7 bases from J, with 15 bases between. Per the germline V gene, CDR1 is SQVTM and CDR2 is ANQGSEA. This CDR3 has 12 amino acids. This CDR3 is CSVTGGGGEQYF. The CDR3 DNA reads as TGCAGCGTTACAGGAGGAGGAGGGGAGCAGTACTTC.

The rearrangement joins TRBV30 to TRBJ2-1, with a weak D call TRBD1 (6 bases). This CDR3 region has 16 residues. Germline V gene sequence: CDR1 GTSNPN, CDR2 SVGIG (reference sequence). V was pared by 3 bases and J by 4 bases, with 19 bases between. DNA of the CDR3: TGTGCCTGGAGGCCACCGGGACATCCAATTTACAATGAGCAGTTCTTC. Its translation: CAWRPPGHPIYNEQFF.

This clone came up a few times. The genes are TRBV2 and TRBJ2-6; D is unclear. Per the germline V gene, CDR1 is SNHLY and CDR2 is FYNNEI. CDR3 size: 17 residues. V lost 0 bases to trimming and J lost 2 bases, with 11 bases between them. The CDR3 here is CASSEAPLTPGANVLTF. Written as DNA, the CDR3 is TGTGCCAGCAGTGAAGCGCCGTTGACCCCTGGGGCCAACGTCCTGACTTTC.

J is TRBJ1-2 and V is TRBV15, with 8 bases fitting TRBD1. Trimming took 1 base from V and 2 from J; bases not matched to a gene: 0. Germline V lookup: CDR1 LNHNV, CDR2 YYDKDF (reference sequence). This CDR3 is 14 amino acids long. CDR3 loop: CATSRGQGNYGYTF. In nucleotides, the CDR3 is TGTGCCACCAGCAGAGGACAGGGGAACTATGGCTACACCTTC.

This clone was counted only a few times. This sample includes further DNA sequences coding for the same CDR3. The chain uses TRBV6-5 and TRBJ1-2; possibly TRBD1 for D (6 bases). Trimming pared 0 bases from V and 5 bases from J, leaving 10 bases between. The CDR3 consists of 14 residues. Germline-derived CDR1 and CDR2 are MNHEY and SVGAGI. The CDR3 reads CASSYSDRDYGYTF. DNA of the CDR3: TGTGCCAGCAGTTACTCGGACAGAGATTATGGCTACACCTTC.

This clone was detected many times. DNA for the CDR3: TGTGCCAGCTCACCCGCCCGGGACAGGGAGACCCAGTACTTC. It translates to CASSPARDRETQYF. The chain employs TRBV18 and TRBJ2-5; 8 bases line up with TRBD1. The CDR3 spans 14 residues. Germline CDR1 is KGHSH and CDR2 is LQKENI. The V segment lost 3 bases and the J segment 5 bases; nucleotides outside the gene matches: 5.

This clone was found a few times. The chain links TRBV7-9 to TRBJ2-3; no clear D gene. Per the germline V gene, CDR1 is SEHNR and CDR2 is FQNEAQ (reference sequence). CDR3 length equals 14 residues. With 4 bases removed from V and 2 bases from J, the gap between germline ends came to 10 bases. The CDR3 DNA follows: TGTGCCAGCAGCTCCATTGGCGTCACAGATACGCAGTATTTT. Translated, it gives CASSSIGVTDTQYF.

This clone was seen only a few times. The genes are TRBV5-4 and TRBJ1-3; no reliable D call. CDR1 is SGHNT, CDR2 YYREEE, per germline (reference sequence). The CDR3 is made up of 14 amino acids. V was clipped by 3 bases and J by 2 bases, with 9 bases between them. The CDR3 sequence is CASSSWPAGNTIYF. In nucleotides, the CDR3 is TGTGCCAGCAGCTCGTGGCCAGCTGGAAACACCATATATTTT.

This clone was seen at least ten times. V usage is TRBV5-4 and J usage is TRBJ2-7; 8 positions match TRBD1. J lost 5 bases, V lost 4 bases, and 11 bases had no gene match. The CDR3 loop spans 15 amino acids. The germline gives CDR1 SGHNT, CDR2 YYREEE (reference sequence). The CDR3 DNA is TGTGCCAGCAGCCCCACGACAGGGGCTTTCCACGAGCAGTACTTC. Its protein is CASSPTTGAFHEQYF. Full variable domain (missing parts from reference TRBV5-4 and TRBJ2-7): ETGVTQSPTHLIKTRGQQVTLRCSSQSGHNTVSWYQQALGQGPQFIFQYYREEENGRGNFPPRFSGLQFPNYSSELNVNALELDDSALYLCASSPTTGAFHEQYFGPGTRLTVT.

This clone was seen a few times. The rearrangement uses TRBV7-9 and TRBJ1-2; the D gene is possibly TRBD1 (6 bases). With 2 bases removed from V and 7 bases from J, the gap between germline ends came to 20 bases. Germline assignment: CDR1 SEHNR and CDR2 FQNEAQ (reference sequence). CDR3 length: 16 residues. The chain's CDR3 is CASSLQADTVGGGYTF. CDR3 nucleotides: TGTGCCAGCAGCTTACAAGCGGACACCGTAGGGGGTGGCTACACCTTC.

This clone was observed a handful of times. CDR3 sequence: CASSPGLAGVVTQYF. CDR3 DNA sequence: TGTGCCAGCAGCCCGGGACTAGCGGGGGTAGTTACGCAGTATTTT. The chain has TRBV5-4 and TRBJ2-3; 14 bases align to TRBD2. The CDR3 runs to 15 residues. From germline, CDR1 is SGHNT and CDR2 YYREEE (reference sequence). Losses at the gene ends were 4 bases for V and 8 bases for J; bases not matched to a gene: 6.

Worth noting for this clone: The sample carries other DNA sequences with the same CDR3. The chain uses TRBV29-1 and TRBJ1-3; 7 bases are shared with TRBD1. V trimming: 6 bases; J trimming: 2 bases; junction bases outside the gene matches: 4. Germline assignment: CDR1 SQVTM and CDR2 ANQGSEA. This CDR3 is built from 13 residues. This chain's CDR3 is CSVWTGAGNTIYF. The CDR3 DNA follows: TGCAGCGTGTGGACAGGCGCTGGAAACACCATATATTTT. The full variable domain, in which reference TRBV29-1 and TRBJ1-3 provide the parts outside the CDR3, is SAVISQKPSRDICQRGTSLTIQCQVDSQVTMMFWYRQQPGQSLTLIATANQGSEATYESGFVIDKFPISRPNLTFSTLTVSNMSPEDSSIYLCSVWTGAGNTIYFGEGSWLTVV.

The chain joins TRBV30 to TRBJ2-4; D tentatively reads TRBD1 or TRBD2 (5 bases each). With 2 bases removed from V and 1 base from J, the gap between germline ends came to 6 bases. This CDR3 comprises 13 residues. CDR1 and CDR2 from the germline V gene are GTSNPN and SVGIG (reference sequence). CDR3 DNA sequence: TGTGCCTGGAGTTGGGGGGCCAAAAACATTCAGTACTTC. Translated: CAWSWGAKNIQYF.

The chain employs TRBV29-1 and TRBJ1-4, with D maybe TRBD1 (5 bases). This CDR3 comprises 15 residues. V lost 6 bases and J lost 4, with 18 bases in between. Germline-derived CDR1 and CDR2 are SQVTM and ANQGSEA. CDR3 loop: CSVGRGAGNNEKLFF. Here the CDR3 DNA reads TGCAGCGTCGGGAGAGGGGCCGGTAATAATGAAAAACTGTTTTTT.

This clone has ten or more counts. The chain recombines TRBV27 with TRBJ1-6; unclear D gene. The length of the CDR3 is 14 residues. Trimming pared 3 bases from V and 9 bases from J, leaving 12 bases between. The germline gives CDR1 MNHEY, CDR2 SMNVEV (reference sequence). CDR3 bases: TGTGCCAGCAGTTTCAGAGTCGAGGGTTCACCCCTCCACTTT. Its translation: CASSFRVEGSPLHF.

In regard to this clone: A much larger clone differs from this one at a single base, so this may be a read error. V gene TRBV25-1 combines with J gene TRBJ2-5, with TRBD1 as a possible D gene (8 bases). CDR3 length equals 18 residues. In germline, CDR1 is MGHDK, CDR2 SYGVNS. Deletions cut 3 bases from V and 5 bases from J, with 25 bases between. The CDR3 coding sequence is TGTGCCAGCAGTGAGCCCGGACAGGGCGGCGGGGGCCGGGAGACCCAGTACTTC. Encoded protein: CASSEPGQGGGGRETQYF.

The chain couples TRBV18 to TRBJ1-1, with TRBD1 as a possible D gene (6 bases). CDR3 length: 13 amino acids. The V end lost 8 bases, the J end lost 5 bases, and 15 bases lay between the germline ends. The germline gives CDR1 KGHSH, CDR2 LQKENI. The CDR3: CASLRGGETEAFF. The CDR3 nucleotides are TGTGCCAGCCTCAGGGGAGGGGAGACTGAAGCTTTCTTT.

The CDR3: CASSSYGGYEQYF. CDR3 nucleotide sequence: TGTGCCAGCAGCTCCTATGGGGGTTACGAGCAGTACTTC. The chain employs TRBV5-6 and TRBJ2-7; D might be TRBD1 or TRBD2, each matching 5 bases. CDR1 SGHDT and CDR2 YYEEEE come from the germline V gene. The CDR3 runs to 13 residues. Trimming stripped 3 bases from V and 4 bases from J, with 11 bases between.

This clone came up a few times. As DNA, the CDR3 is TGTGCCAGCAGCCTTACAGGGGATGATTTGCAGCCCCAGCATTTT. Residues: CASSLTGDDLQPQHF. The chain carries TRBV2 and TRBJ1-5, with 7 bases fitting TRBD1. V lost 6 bases to trimming and J lost 7 bases; unmatched junction nucleotides: 12. CDR3 length: 15 residues. The germline V gene has CDR1 SNHLY and CDR2 FYNNEI.

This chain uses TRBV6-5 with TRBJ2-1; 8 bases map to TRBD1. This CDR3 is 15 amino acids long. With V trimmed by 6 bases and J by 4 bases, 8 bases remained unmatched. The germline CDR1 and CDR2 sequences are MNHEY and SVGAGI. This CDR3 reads CASRPGTGYYNEQFF. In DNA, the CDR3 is TGTGCCAGCAGGCCCGGGACAGGCTATTACAATGAGCAGTTCTTC.

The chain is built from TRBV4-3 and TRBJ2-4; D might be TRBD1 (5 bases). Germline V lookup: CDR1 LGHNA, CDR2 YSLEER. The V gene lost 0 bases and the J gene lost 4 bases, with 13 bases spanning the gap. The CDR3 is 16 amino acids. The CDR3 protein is CASSQEPHRQKNIQYF. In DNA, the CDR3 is TGCGCCAGCAGCCAAGAACCCCACCGACAGAAAAACATTCAGTACTTC.

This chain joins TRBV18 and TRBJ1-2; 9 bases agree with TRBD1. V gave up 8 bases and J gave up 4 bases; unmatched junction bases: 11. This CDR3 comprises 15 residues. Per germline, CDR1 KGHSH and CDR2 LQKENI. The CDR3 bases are TGTGCCAGCCAAGGAACAGGGGGCGAGATCTATGGCTACACCTTC. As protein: CASQGTGGEIYGYTF. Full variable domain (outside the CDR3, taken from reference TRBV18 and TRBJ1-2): NAGVMQNPRHLVRRRGQEARLRCSPMKGHSHVYWYRQLPEEGLKFMVYLQKENIIDESGMPKERFSAEFPKEGPSILRIQQVVRGDSAAYFCASQGTGGEIYGYTFGSGTRLTVV.

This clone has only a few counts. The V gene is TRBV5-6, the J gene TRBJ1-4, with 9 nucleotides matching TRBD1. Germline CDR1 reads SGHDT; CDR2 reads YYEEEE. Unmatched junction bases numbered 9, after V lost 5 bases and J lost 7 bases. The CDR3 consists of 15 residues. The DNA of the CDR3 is TGTGCCAGCAGTTCGAGGACAGGGGCGGGTGAAAAACTGTTTTTT. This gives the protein CASSSRTGAGEKLFF.

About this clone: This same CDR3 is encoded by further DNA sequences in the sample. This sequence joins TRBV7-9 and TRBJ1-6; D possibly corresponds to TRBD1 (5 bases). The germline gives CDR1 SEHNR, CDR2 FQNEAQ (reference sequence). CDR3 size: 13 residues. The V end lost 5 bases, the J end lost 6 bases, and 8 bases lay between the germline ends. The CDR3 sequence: CASSQDSNSPLHF. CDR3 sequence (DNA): TGTGCCAGCAGCCAAGACAGTAATTCACCCCTCCACTTT.

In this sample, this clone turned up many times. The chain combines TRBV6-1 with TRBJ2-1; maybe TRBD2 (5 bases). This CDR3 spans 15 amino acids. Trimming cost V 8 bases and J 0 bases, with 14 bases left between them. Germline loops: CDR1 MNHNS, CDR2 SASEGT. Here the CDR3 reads CASFRGSGSYNEQFF. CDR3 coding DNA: TGTGCCAGCTTCCGCGGGTCGGGCTCCTACAATGAGCAGTTCTTC.